Listed here is a single TCR beta chain. Its antigen is currently unknown. This clone may be a read error of a much larger clone one base away. This sample stems from a study of T-cell reconstitution after alpha-beta-depleted transplantation in children. General observations from the study: One year after transplant, T-cell counts and diversity came mostly from newly produced T cells. Several hundred graft clones that had expanded were reportedly the source of alpha-beta T cells about two months after transplant. Surviving thymic progenitors and recipient T cells were the source of high TCRbeta diversity at day 60 in some patients.

Molecular barcoding with unique molecular identifiers was used for the TCRbeta library. Each CDR3 protein gets one entry after TCRdb re-called the PCR reads with MiXCR. The sample yields approximately 980,000 distinct CDR3 sequences, 25% to 35% seen once. The CDR3 covers 13 residues. Germline lookup yields CDR1 MDHEN and CDR2 SYDVKM. The clonotype comes from a boy in the first two years of life who had a stem cell transplant for SCID, so the T cells may come from the graft donor. The sample in question was PBMCs, mostly from graft donor cells, obtained 360 days after TCRalphabeta/CD19-depleted stem cell transplant. V is TRBV28 and J is TRBJ2-4; D remains unclear. As DNA, the CDR3 is TGTGCCACCGTAGAATTAGCCAAAAACACTCAGTACTTC. Translating it yields CATVELAKNTQYF.